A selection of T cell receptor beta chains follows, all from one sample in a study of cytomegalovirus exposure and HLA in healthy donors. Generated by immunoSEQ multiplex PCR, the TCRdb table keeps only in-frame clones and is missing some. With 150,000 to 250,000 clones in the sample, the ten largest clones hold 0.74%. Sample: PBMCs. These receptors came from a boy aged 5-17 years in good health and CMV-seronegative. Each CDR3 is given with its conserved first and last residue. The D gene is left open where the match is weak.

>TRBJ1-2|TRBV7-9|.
CASSLITAHYGYTF
TGTGCCAGCAGCTTAATAACAGCACACTATGGCTACACCTTC
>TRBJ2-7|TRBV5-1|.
CASSSGVRKGTAYEQYF
TGCGCCAGCAGCTCGGGGGTGAGGAAAGGGACAGCCTACGAGCAGTACTTC
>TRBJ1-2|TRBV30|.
CAWSPGVGYGGYTF
TGTGCCTGGAGTCCCGGGGTGGGGTATGGGGGCTACACCTTC
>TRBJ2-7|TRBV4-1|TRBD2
CASSRGESGGTVGYEQYF
TGCGCCAGCAGCCGAGGGGAAAGCGGGGGTACGGTGGGGTACGAGCAGTACTTC
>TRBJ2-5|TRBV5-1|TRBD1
CASSLVPQGTAETQYF
TGCGCCAGCAGCTTGGTGCCTCAGGGGACAGCAGAGACCCAGTACTTC
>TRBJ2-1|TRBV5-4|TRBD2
CASSLVGGGHNEQFF
TGTGCCAGCAGCTTGGTAGGCGGGGGTCACAATGAGCAGTTCTTC
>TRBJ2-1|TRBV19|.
CASSKLQTGSSYNEQFF
TGTGCCAGTAGCAAACTACAGACGGGAAGCTCCTACAATGAGCAGTTCTTC
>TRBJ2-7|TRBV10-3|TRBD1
CASESDRVYEQYF
TGTGCCTCCGAATCCGACAGGGTCTACGAGCAGTACTTC
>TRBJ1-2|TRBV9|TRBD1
CASSAVRGRGGYTF
TGTGCCAGCAGCGCCGTCAGGGGGCGCGGGGGCTACACCTTC
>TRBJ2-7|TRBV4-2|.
CASSQDVRGVGYEQYF
TGTGCCAGCAGCCAAGATGTCAGGGGAGTTGGCTACGAGCAGTACTTC
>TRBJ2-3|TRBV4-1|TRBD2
CASSQDLGAGGVTQYF
TGCGCCAGCAGCCAAGATCTGGGAGCGGGGGGGGTTACGCAGTATTTT
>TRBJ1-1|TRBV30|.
CAWQGLMNTEAFF
TGTGCCTGGCAGGGATTAATGAACACTGAAGCTTTCTTT
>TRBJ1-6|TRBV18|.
CASSPQEYTRDLGSPLHF
TGTGCCAGCTCACCACAAGAATACACCAGGGATCTCGGTTCACCCCTCCACTTT
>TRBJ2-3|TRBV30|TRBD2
CAWSGLAGVADTQYF
TGTGCCTGGAGTGGACTAGCGGGGGTGGCAGATACGCAGTATTTT
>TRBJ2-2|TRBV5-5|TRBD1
CASSLWTGIPFRNTGELFF
TGTGCCAGCAGCTTGTGGACAGGGATCCCCTTTAGAAACACCGGGGAGCTGTTTTTT
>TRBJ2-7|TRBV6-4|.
CASRQVSHEQYF
TGTGCCAGCAGGCAGGTTTCTCACGAGCAGTACTTC
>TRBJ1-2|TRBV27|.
CASSFGQDYGYTF
TGTGCCAGCAGTTTTGGGCAGGACTATGGCTACACCTTC
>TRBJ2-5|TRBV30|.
CAWRPGYGETQYF
TGTGCCTGGCGTCCAGGGTATGGAGAGACCCAGTACTTC
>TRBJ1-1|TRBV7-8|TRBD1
CASSLAQTQGAFF
TGTGCCAGCAGCTTAGCGCAGACACAGGGGGCTTTCTTT
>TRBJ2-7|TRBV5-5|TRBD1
CASSQQGAYEQYF
TGTGCCAGCAGCCAACAGGGGGCCTACGAGCAGTACTTC
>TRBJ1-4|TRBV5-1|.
CASSGLAAPNEKLFF
TGCGCCAGCAGCGGGCTGGCAGCACCAAATGAAAAACTGTTTTTT
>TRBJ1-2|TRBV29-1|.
CSVVRAYGYTF
TGCAGCGTTGTCAGGGCATATGGCTACACCTTC
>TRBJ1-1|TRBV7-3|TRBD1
CASSLAGQFTEAFF
TGTGCCAGCAGCTTAGCGGGACAGTTCACTGAAGCTTTCTTT
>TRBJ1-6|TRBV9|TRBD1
CASSEPDRGYNSPLHF
TGTGCCAGCAGCGAACCCGACAGGGGGTATAATTCACCCCTCCACTTT
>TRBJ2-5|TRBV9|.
CASSVGSSGETQYF
TGTGCCAGCAGCGTAGGGAGTAGCGGTGAGACCCAGTACTTC
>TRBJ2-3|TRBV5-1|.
CASSLLTSTDTQYF
TGCGCCAGCAGCTTGCTCACTAGCACAGATACGCAGTATTTT
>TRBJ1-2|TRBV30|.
CAWITGSGYGYTF
TGTGCCTGGATAACAGGGAGCGGCTATGGCTACACCTTC
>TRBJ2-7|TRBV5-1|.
CASSKDILYEQYF
TGCGCCAGCAGCAAGGACATCCTCTACGAGCAGTACTTC
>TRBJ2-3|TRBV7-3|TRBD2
CASSLTLAGGGSTDTQYF
TGTGCCAGCAGCTTAACTTTAGCGGGGGGGGGAAGCACAGATACGCAGTATTTT
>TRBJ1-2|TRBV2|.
CASSEGGHYGYTF
TGTGCCAGCAGTGAAGGGGGGCACTATGGCTACACCTTC
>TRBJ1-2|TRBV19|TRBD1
CASSRKTGTGYILFGYTF
TGTGCCAGTAGTAGAAAAACCGGGACAGGGTACATTTTATTTGGCTACACCTTC
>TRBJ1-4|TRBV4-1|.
CASSQEADEKLFF
TGCGCCAGCAGCCAAGAAGCCGATGAAAAACTGTTTTTT
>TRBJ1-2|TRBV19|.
CASSPTQGKGYTF
TGTGCCAGTAGCCCCACCCAGGGGAAAGGCTACACCTTC
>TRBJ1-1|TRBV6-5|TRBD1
CASSLHRGTEAFF
TGTGCCAGTTCCCTACACAGGGGCACTGAAGCTTTCTTT
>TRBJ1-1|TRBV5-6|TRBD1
CASSMGQIQGEAFF
TGTGCCAGCAGCATGGGACAGATCCAAGGTGAGGCTTTCTTT
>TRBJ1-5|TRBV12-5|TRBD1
CASATGVNQPQHF
TGTGCTAGTGCTACAGGGGTCAATCAGCCCCAGCATTTT
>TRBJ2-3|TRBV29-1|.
CSVREWDTDTQYF
TGCAGCGTTCGGGAGTGGGACACAGATACGCAGTATTTT
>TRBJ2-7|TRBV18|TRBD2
CASSPGRGALNEQYF
TGTGCCAGCTCACCCGGGAGGGGGGCTTTGAACGAGCAGTACTTC
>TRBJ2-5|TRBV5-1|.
CASSFRLGEGTQYF
TGCGCCAGCAGCTTTCGCCTAGGGGAAGGGACCCAGTACTTC
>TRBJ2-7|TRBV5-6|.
CASSLRGIRYEQYF
TGTGCCAGCAGCTTACGAGGGATTCGATACGAGCAGTACTTC
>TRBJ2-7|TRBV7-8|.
CASSSGTLMYEQYF
TGTGCCAGCAGCTCCGGGACACTGATGTACGAGCAGTACTTC
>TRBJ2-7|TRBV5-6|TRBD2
CASSSSSGVVYEQYF
TGTGCCAGCAGCTCTTCTAGCGGGGTGGTCTACGAGCAGTACTTC
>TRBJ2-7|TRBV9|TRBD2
CASSLGLAGAPSYEQYF
TGTGCCAGCAGCCTGGGACTAGCGGGGGCCCCCTCCTACGAGCAGTACTTC
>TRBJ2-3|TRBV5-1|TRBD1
CASSTVLGDSDYRLTDTQYF
TGCGCCAGCAGCACCGTCCTCGGGGACAGCGATTACCGACTCACAGATACGCAGTATTTT
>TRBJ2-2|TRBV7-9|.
CASSSPTPLPGTGELFF
TGTGCCAGCAGCTCACCAACCCCTCTACCGGGCACCGGGGAGCTGTTTTTT
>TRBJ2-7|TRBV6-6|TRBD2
CASSYTSGDSYEQYF
TGTGCCAGCAGTTACACTAGCGGGGACTCCTACGAGCAGTACTTC
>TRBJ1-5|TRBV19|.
CASSLGRNQPQHF
TGTGCCAGTAGTTTGGGCCGAAATCAGCCCCAGCATTTT
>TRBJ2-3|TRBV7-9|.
CASSLGLVPDTQYF
TGTGCCAGCAGCTTAGGGCTAGTCCCGGATACGCAGTATTTT
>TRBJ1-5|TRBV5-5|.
CASSLWGGEQPQHF
TGTGCCAGCAGCTTGTGGGGCGGAGAGCAGCCCCAGCATTTT
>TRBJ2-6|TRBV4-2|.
CASSQDNSGANVLTF
TGTGCCAGCAGCCAAGACAACTCTGGGGCCAACGTCCTGACTTTC
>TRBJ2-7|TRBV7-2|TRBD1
CASSPRQGTYEQYF
TGTGCCAGCAGCCCCCGACAGGGGACCTACGAGCAGTACTTC
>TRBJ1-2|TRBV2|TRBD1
CASSPQGTDGYTF
TGTGCCAGCAGTCCACAGGGGACTGATGGCTACACCTTC
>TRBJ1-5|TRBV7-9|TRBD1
CASSTRPANIDRDEPQHF
TGTGCCAGCAGCACTAGGCCCGCTAACATCGACAGGGACGAGCCCCAGCATTTT
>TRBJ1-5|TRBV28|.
CASSAGGTVGDQPQHF
TGTGCCAGCAGCGCCGGGGGGACCGTTGGGGATCAGCCCCAGCATTTT
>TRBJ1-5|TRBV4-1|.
CASSLDVGVGNQPQHF
TGCGCCAGCAGCCTCGACGTCGGGGTAGGCAATCAGCCCCAGCATTTT
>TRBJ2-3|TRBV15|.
CATSRGQADTQYF
TGTGCCACCAGCAGGGGCCAGGCAGATACGCAGTATTTT
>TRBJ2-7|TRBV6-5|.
CASSYSWTEAYEQYF
TGTGCCAGCAGTTACTCCTGGACTGAGGCCTACGAGCAGTACTTC
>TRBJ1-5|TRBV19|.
CASSIEVGYSNQPQHF
TGTGCCAGTAGTATCGAGGTGGGTTATAGCAATCAGCCCCAGCATTTT
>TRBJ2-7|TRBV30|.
CAWTQGGEQYF
TGTGCCTGGACTCAGGGGGGCGAGCAGTACTTC